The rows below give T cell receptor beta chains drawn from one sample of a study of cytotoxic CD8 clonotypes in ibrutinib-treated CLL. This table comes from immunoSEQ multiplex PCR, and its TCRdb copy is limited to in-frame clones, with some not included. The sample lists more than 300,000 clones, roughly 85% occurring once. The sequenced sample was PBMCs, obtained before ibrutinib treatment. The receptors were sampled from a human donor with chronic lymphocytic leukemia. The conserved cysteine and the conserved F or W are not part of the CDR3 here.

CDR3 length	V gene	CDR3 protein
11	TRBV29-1	SVTGLGAYEQY
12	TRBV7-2	ASSLGLRSYEQY
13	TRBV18	ASSPDVSGINEQF
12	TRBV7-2	ASSLLGGDKTQY
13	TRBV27	ASRYQGTGSYEQY
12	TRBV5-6	ASSRSSGGNTIY
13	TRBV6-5	ASSYSPGSSYGYT
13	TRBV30	AWSQGQGFSYEQY
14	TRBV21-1	ASSKRTQGDLHEQY
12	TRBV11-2	ASSLGVLQETQY
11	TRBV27	ASSLTDYQPQH
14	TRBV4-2	ASSQAYPAGSYEQY
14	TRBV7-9	ASSLALASSYNEQF
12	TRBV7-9	ASSLGEVNEKLF
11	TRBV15	ATSTTGTGELF
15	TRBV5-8	ASSSGTSGPRTGELF
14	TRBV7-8	ASSALAGGSTDTQY
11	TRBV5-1	ASSQAAPDEQF
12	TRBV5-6	ASSFMRIHYGYT
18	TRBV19	ASSMRRGLSGRAFSNEQF
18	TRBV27	ASSLFPDRDKGSTNYGYT